This T cell receptor beta chain was identified during a study of blood T cell repertoires in COVID-19. Study information: Samples representing acute and convalescent COVID-19 were sourced from the United States, Italy and Spain. The analysed material was cDNA or gDNA that came from T cells, B-cell-depleted T cells, or PBMCs.

Germline V gives CDR1 SNHLY, CDR2 FYNNEI. This CDR3 has 16 residues. The V gene end was trimmed by 6 bases and the J gene end by 0 bases; junction bases not matched to a gene: 11. Original methodology: Reference gene primer amplification gave nucleated cell count estimates. Clones were read by immunoSEQ multiplex PCR, and TCRdb kept only the in-frame ones, dropping some. V and J calls and clone size are those listed in that table; D and trimming were worked out from the DNA. Among roughly 54,000 clones, just over 85% were seen once, and the ten largest hold approximately 29%. Sequenced sample: peripheral blood. This chain uses TRBV2 with TRBJ2-7; 7 bases agree with TRBD1. The clonotype originates from a human donor in a cohort sampled during active COVID-19. The CDR3 DNA sequence: TGTGCCAGCAGGACTGCCCCAGGGGGAAGCTCCTACGAGCAGTACTTC. The encoded protein is CASRTAPGGSSYEQYF.